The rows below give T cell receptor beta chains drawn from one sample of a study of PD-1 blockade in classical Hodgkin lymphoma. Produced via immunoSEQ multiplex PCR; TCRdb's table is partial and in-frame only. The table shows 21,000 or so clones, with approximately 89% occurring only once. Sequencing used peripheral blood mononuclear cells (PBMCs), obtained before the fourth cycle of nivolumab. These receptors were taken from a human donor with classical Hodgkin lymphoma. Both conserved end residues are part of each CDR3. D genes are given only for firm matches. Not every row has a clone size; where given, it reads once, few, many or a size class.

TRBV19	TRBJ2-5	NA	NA	TGTGCCAGTAGTATTCAGGTCGCGACACAAGAGACCCAGTACTTC	CASSIQVATQETQYF
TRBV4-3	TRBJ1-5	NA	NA	TGCGCCAGCAGCCAAGTCTACAGGGTGGATCAGCCCCAGCATTTT	CASSQVYRVDQPQHF
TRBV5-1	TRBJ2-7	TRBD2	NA	TGCGCCAGCAGCTTAGTAGCGGGAAATTACGAGCAGTACTTC	CASSLVAGNYEQYF
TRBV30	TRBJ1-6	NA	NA	TGTGCCTGGAGAGTTAGTGGGGGTCAGCTTTCACCCCTCCACTTT	CAWRVSGGQLSPLHF
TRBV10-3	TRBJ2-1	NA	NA	TGTGCCATCAGTGAGGTTGCAGGCTCCTACAATGAGCAGTTCTTC	CAISEVAGSYNEQFF
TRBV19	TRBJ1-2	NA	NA	TGTGCCAGCGGGCCCCCATATGGCTACACCTTC	CASGPPYGYTF
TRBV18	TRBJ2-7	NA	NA	TGTGCCAGCTCACCATCTGGATCCTCCTACGAGCAGTACTTC	CASSPSGSSYEQYF
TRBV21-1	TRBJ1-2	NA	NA	TGTGCCACTCAAAAAATCTTAAGGGGGGGCTACACCTTC	CATQKILRGGYTF
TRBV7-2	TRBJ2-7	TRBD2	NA	TGTGCCAGCAGCCCCCTAGCGGGAGAGTCCCACGAGCAGTACTTC	CASSPLAGESHEQYF
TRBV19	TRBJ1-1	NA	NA	TGTGCCAGTAGTATAGGGCAGGGTTGGACTGAAGCTTTCTTT	CASSIGQGWTEAFF
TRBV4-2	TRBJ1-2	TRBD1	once	TGTGCCAGCAGCCAAGATCGAGGAAGGGGGCAGGAAAATGGCTACACCTTC	CASSQDRGRGQENGYTF
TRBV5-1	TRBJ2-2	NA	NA	TGCGCCAGCAGTCACGTCCAGGGGAGGCCCGGGGAGCTGTTTTTT	CASSHVQGRPGELFF
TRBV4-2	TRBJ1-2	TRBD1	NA	TGTGCCAGCACTATGGGACAGTCTAACTATGGCTACACCTTC	CASTMGQSNYGYTF
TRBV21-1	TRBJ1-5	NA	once	TGTGCCAGCAACAAACAAGGACCCAATCAGCCCCAGCATTTT	CASNKQGPNQPQHF
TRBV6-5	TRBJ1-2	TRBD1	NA	TGTGCCAGCAGTCAGGGACAGGGCTTCCCCTATGGCTACACCTTC	CASSQGQGFPYGYTF
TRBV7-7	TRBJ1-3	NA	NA	TGTGCCAGCAGCCCTGGTGTCGGAAACACCATATATTTT	CASSPGVGNTIYF
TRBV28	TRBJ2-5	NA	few	TGTGCCAGCTGGGGGATTGGAGAGACCCAGTACTTC	CASWGIGETQYF